The T cell receptor beta chain described here comes from a study of OX40 agonist ivuxolimab in advanced cancers. At baseline, cycle 4 day 1, and cycle 7 day 1, blood was sampled. This clone came up a few times. Profiling relied on immunoSEQ multiplex PCR, and the TCRdb table lists in-frame clones only, not all of them. The data hold fewer than 140,000 clones, with 90% observed a single time. The receptor's source is an adult with an advanced solid tumor such as melanoma, head and neck, liver or kidney cancer. The sequencing here drew on CD4+ or CD8+ T cells sorted from blood, taken in a trial of the OX40 agonist ivuxolimab.

The CDR3 is CASSHRDRGLLTF. The CDR3 DNA reads TGTGCCAGTAGTCACCGGGACAGGGGCCTTCTCACCTTC. The rearrangement uses TRBV19 and TRBJ1-2, with 10 nucleotides matching TRBD1. The length of the CDR3 is 13 residues. J was trimmed by 13 bases and V by 5 bases; bases with no gene match: 10. CDR1 LNHDA and CDR2 SQIVND come from the germline V gene (reference sequence).